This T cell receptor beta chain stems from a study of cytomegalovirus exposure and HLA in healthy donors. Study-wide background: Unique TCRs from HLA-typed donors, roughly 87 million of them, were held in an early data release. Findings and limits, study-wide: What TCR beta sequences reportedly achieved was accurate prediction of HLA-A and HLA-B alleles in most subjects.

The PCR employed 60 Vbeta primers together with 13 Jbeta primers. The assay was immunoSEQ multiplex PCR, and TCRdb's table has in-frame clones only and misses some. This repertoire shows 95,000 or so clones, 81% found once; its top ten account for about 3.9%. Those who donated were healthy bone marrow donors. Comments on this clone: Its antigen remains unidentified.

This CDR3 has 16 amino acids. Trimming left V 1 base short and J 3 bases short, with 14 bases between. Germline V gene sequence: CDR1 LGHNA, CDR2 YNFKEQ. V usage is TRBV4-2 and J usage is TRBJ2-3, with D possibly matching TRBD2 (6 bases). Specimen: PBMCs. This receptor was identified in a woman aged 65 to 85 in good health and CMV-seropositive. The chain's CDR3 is CASSQGSGGGTDTQYF. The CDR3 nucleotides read TGTGCCAGCAGCCAAGGATCGGGCGGAGGGACAGATACGCAGTATTTT.